This TCR beta chain was recorded in a study of human T cells and chemical hapten exposure. Time point indicated: patch test 2, 6 weeks after DPC sensitization. Treatment meaning: therapeutic diphenylcyclopropenone sensitization with weekly scalp DPC. In this sample, this clonotype turned up a few times. Via MiXCR, TCRdb re-called the RACE reads, giving one row per CDR3 protein. The data contain approximately 84,000 distinct CDR3 sequences, 11% of them singletons. This sample comprised whole blood, obtained in connection with sensitization to the hapten diphenylcyclopropenone (DPC). The clonotype comes from a man aged 18 to 35 with alopecia areata. Some clones in this sample may be carry-over from other donors' samples.

DNA of the CDR3: TGCAGCGTTGAAGGGCCCCTGGGCGGACGAGCACTTTATGGCTACACCTTC. Translating gives CSVEGPLGGRALYGYTF. The chain combines TRBV29-1 with TRBJ1-2; unclear D gene. The V and J ends lost 1 base and 5 bases respectively, with 23 bases between them. The CDR3 contains 17 residues. CDR1 is SQVTM, CDR2 ANQGSEA, per germline.